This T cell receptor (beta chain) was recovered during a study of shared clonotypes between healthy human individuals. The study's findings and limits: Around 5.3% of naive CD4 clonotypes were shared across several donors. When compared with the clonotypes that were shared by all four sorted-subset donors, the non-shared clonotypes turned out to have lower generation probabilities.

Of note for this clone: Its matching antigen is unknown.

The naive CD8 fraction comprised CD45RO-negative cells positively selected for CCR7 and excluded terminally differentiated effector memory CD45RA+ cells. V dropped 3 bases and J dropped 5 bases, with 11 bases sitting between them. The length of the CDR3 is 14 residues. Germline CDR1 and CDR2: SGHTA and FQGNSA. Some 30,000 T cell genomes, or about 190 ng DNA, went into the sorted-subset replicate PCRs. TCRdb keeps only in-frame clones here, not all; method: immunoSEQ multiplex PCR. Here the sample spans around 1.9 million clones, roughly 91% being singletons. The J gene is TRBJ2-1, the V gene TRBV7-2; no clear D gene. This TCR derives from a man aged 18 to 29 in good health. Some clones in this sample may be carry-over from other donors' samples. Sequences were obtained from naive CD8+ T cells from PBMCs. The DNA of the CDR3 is TGTGCCAGCAGCTTCCCGGCCATCAACAATGAGCAGTTCTTC. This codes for CASSFPAINNEQFF. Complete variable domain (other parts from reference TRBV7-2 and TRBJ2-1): GAGVSQSPSNKVTEKGKDVELRCDPISGHTALYWYRQSLGQGLEFLIYFQGNSAPDKSGLPSDRFSAERTGGSVSTLTIQRTQQEDSAVYLCASSFPAINNEQFFGPGTRLTVL.